This TCR beta chain was found in a study of cytomegalovirus exposure and HLA in healthy donors. Study-level results: A few V segments could not be told apart, such as TRBV6-2 and TRBV6-3, and were left out. Donor immune exposure was known only as CMV serostatus. Productive rates of about 90% or about 30% were seen for most TCR beta V segments in an earlier analysis.

For this clone: Its antigen is unidentified.

Germline lookup yields CDR1 MDHEN and CDR2 SYDVKM. This CDR3 spans 16 amino acids. The trim removed 8 bases at V and 0 bases at J, leaving 12 bases unmatched. PCR used 60 Vbeta primers and 13 Jbeta primers. Profiled with immunoSEQ multiplex PCR; TCRdb holds only in-frame clones, not every one. The data contain roughly 81,000 clones, around four fifths of them singletons. This clonotype was sampled from a boy under 18 in good health and CMV-seronegative. The chain carries TRBV28 and TRBJ1-2; 7 nucleotides match TRBD1. Sequencing input: PBMCs. The CDR3 reads CASWSGGIRANYGYTF. The CDR3, as DNA: TGTGCCAGCTGGTCAGGGGGTATAAGGGCTAACTATGGCTACACCTTC.